These 14 T cell receptor beta chains came from one sample sequenced in a study of blood T cell repertoires in COVID-19. The assay was immunoSEQ multiplex PCR, and TCRdb's table has in-frame clones only and misses some. Altogether 35,000 to 50,000 clones are present, nearly 70% being singletons, with the ten largest covering 6.2%. The specimen was peripheral blood. The origin of the receptors is an elderly man with acute or convalescent COVID-19.

The gene calls are TRBV12-3 or TRBV12-4 and TRBJ1-5; D possibly corresponds to TRBD1 (6 bases). This CDR3 contains 13 residues. Trimming took 6 bases from V and 10 from J, leaving 16 bases between them. The CDR3 nucleotides are TGTGCCAGCAGGGAGCGACCACAGGGACCCCAGCATTTT. Translating gives CASRERPQGPQHF.

This sequence joins TRBV6-6 and TRBJ1-5; 7 bases agree with TRBD1. The length of the CDR3 is 14 residues. V shed 6 bases, J shed 4 bases, and the junction held 6 bases outside the gene matches. The germline gives CDR1 MNHNY, CDR2 SVGAGI (reference sequence). Written as DNA, the CDR3 is TGTGCCAGCAGCCTAGGACAGGCGAATCAGCCCCAGCATTTT. Translation gives CASSLGQANQPQHF.

The CDR3 protein is CASSYRLAGGRLEQFF. The CDR3 region has the DNA TGTGCCAGCAGCTATAGACTAGCGGGGGGGCGTCTTGAGCAGTTCTTC. The gene calls are TRBV14 and TRBJ2-1, with 14 bases fitting TRBD2. The CDR3 spans 16 residues. After removal of 5 bases from V and 9 bases from J, the junction contained 9 bases not matched to a gene. Germline loops: CDR1 SGHDN, CDR2 FVKESK.

In its sample, this clone was seen once. The junction departs from germline at one end; a sequencing error may be responsible. The J gene is TRBJ1-3, the V gene TRBV12-3 or TRBV12-4; the match to TRBD1 covers 7 bases. The CDR3 runs to 11 residues. The CDR3 DNA follows: TGTGCCAGCAGCCGGACGGCCGGGACAGTTTTT. This codes for CASSRTAGTVF.

The chain links TRBV15 to TRBJ2-7, with 9 bases identical to TRBD2. The CDR3 contains 16 residues. Germline assignment: CDR1 LNHNV and CDR2 YYDKDF (reference sequence). Trimming cost V 5 bases and J 2 bases; bases outside gene matches: 10. The CDR3 bases are TGTGCCACCAGCCCTATGGGGCGGGGGGGTCCCTACGAGCAGTACTTC. The encoded protein is CATSPMGRGGPYEQYF.

The rearrangement links TRBV4-3 to TRBJ2-1; 7 bases map to TRBD2. V was clipped by 4 bases and J by 2 bases; unmatched bases: 8. This CDR3 has 16 amino acids. Per germline, CDR1 LGHNA and CDR2 YSLEER. In nucleotides, the CDR3 is TGCGCCAGCAGCCTGGAAGCGGGATCCGCCTACAATGAGCAGTTCTTC. This encodes CASSLEAGSAYNEQFF.

Many counts were recorded for this clone. The rearrangement joins TRBV20-1 to TRBJ2-1, with 12 bases fitting TRBD2. The CDR3 covers 21 residues. V lost 3 bases and J lost 0; bases outside the gene matches: 18. Germline CDR1 and CDR2: DFQATT and SNEGSKA (reference sequence). In nucleotides, the CDR3 is TGCAGTGCTAGTGGCCCCATTGGGGCTAGCGGGGGGGGTAGCTCCTACAATGAGCAGTTCTTC. It codes for CSASGPIGASGGGSSYNEQFF.

This chain uses TRBV24-1 with TRBJ1-1; a weak D match, TRBD1 (5 bases). CDR3 length: 12 residues. V lost 7 bases to trimming and J lost 4 bases, with 9 bases between them. CDR1 KGHDR and CDR2 SFDVKD come from the germline V gene. CDR3 sequence (DNA): TGTGCCACCAGGGGACTGGGCACTGAAGCTTTCTTT. Its protein product is CATRGLGTEAFF.

Judged by abundance, this clone is medium-sized. The J gene is TRBJ1-5, the V gene TRBV5-1; 11 positions match TRBD1. The V gene's germline CDR1 is SGHRS and CDR2 YFSETQ. The CDR3 loop spans 14 amino acids. J was trimmed by 6 bases and V by 3 bases; bases with no gene match: 2. As DNA, the CDR3 is TGCGCCAGCAGCTGGACAGGGGGCAGTCAGCCCCAGCATTTT. Translated, it gives CASSWTGGSQPQHF.

Worth noting for this clone: The junction and the germline gene differ at one end; a read error may be behind it. The chain has TRBV7-7 and TRBJ2-1, with a weak D call TRBD2 (7 bases). The CDR3 is made up of 17 amino acids. Germline-derived CDR1 and CDR2 are SSHAT and FNYEAQ (reference sequence). CDR3 in DNA: TGTGCTAGCAGCTTCCAAAATAGGGGGGGCTCCTACAATGAGCAGTTCTTC. It translates to CASSFQNRGGSYNEQFF.

This chain uses TRBV12-3 or TRBV12-4 with TRBJ2-5; D is ambiguous. Deletions cut 4 bases from V and 5 bases from J, with 8 bases between. CDR3 length: 12 amino acids. The CDR3 reads CASSYTGETQYF. CDR3 DNA sequence: TGTGCCAGCAGTTACACGGGTGAGACCCAGTACTTC.

The CDR3 here is CASSYLAGKTAGTDTQYF. CDR3 bases: TGTGCCAGCAGTTACTTAGCGGGCAAGACCGCCGGCACAGATACGCAGTATTTT. The V and J genes are TRBV6-2 or TRBV6-3 and TRBJ2-3, with 7 bases lining up with TRBD2. CDR3 length equals 18 residues. V shed 1 base, J shed 1 base, and the junction held 11 bases outside the gene matches. The germline CDR1 and CDR2 sequences are MNHEY and SVGEGT.

The chain is built from TRBV15 and TRBJ1-5; 9 bases agree with TRBD1. The junction had 9 bases not matched to a gene; V was cut back by 0 bases and J by 6 bases. The CDR3 covers 17 residues. CDR1 and CDR2 (germline): LNHNV, YYDKDF (reference sequence). DNA for the CDR3: TGTGCCACCAGCAGAGATTTGTGGGGGACAGGGTTTCAGCCCCAGCATTTT. Its protein is CATSRDLWGTGFQPQHF. Looking up the rest from reference TRBV15 and TRBJ1-5 gives the full variable domain: DAMVIQNPRYQVTQFGKPVTLSCSQTLNHNVMYWYQQKSSQAPKLLFHYYDKDFNNEADTPDNFQSRRPNTSFCFLDIRSPGLGDTAMYLCATSRDLWGTGFQPQHFGDGTRLSIL.

The gene calls are TRBV19 and TRBJ2-7; 8 bases are a match to TRBD1. Germline CDR1 reads LNHDA; CDR2 reads SQIVND (reference sequence). V dropped 4 bases and J dropped 7; count of bases not matched to a gene: 9. The CDR3 is made up of 14 amino acids. The CDR3 nucleotides are TGTGCCAGTAGTAGGGACAGGCGCTACGGGGAGCAGTACTTC. Amino acid sequence: CASSRDRRYGEQYF. Combining the CDR3 with reference TRBV19 and TRBJ2-7 gives the whole variable domain DGGITQSPKYLFRKEGQNVTLSCEQNLNHDAMYWYRQDPGQGLRLIYYSQIVNDFQKGDIAEGYSVSREKKESFPLTVTSAQKNPTAFYLCASSRDRRYGEQYFGPGTRLTVT.